The 8 T cell receptor beta chains below come from one sample, sequenced in a study of regulatory T cells in long-lasting Graves disease. The TCR beta library used iRepertoire HTBI primers with Arm-PCR amplification of CDR3. TCRdb reanalysed the multiplex PCR reads using MiXCR and keeps one entry per CDR3 protein. The table shows some 250,000 distinct CDR3 sequences, with around 19% occurring only once. Time point specified: newly diagnosed GD, antithyroid drugs for less than 3 months. There was RNA extracted from PBMCs, and the TCR library was made from it. The sample consisted of peripheral blood mononuclear cells (PBMCs), taken at new diagnosis, from a patient treated with antithyroid drugs. The receptors derive from a female donor with Graves disease.

The chain is built from TRBV6-9 and TRBJ2-2; TRBD1 is a possible D gene (5 bases). Trimming took 4 bases from V and 7 from J, leaving 16 bases between them. The V gene's germline CDR1 is MNHGY and CDR2 SVAAGI. The CDR3 length is 15 residues. The CDR3 loop is CASSWPGRTNGELFF. CDR3 DNA: TGTGCCAGCAGTTGGCCAGGGCGGACCAACGGGGAGCTGTTTTTT.

This clonotype was observed many times. This chain connects TRBV7-8 to TRBJ2-3; D is unresolved. CDR3 length: 13 amino acids. Germline CDR1 is SGHVS and CDR2 is FQNEAQ. Trimming took 0 bases from V and 4 from J, leaving 5 bases between them. CDR3 bases: TGTGCCAGCAGCTTAGCGCAGGCAGATACGCAGTATTTT. Translating it yields CASSLAQADTQYF.

This clonotype was seen many times. The chain has TRBV12-3 or TRBV12-4 and TRBJ2-2; possibly TRBD1 for D (5 bases). With 2 bases removed from V and 6 bases from J, the gap between germline ends came to 10 bases. CDR3 length: 14 amino acids. CDR3 nucleotides: TGTGCCAGCAGTTTAAACAGGTGGTCCGGGGAGCTGTTTTTT. It yields the protein CASSLNRWSGELFF.

This clonotype was seen at least ten times. J is TRBJ1-4 and V is TRBV30; a possible D gene is TRBD1 (5 bases). V shed 2 bases and J shed 3 bases, with 10 bases lying between them. The CDR3 runs 14 residues. In germline, CDR1 is GTSNPN, CDR2 SVGIG (reference sequence). CDR3: CAWSSGTSNEKLFF. The CDR3 bases are TGTGCCTGGAGTAGTGGGACCTCTAATGAAAAACTGTTTTTT.

This clonotype was picked up many times. This sequence joins TRBV7-3 and TRBJ2-1; D gene uncertain. The CDR3 contains 14 residues. V gave up 2 bases and J gave up 9 bases, with 14 bases separating them. Germline CDR1 SGHTA, CDR2 FQGTGA. The CDR3 nucleotides are TGTGCCAGCAGCTTAGGTGCGACTGGTGGTGAGCAGTTCTTC. Its protein is CASSLGATGGEQFF.

This clonotype was counted at least ten times. The rearrangement joins TRBV6-1 to TRBJ2-1; 8 bases agree with TRBD2. The CDR3 covers 16 residues. Germline loops: CDR1 MNHNS, CDR2 SASEGT. Trimming removed 7 bases from V and 2 bases from J; junction bases left unmatched: 10. CDR3 protein: CASTPFGTSAYNEQFF. The DNA of the CDR3 is TGTGCCAGCACTCCCTTCGGGACTAGTGCCTACAATGAGCAGTTCTTC.

This clonotype was recorded at least ten times. This chain uses TRBV9 with TRBJ2-1; 7 bases align to TRBD2. In germline, CDR1 is SGDLS, CDR2 YYNGEE. CDR3 length: 13 amino acids. V shed 7 bases, J shed 5 bases, and the junction held 6 bases outside the gene matches. CDR3 in amino acids: CASGASGHNEQFF. Written as DNA, the CDR3 is TGTGCCAGCGGGGCTAGCGGCCACAATGAGCAGTTCTTC. Full variable domain (outside the CDR3, taken from reference TRBV9 and TRBJ2-1): DSGVTQTPKHLITATGQRVTLRCSPRSGDLSVYWYQQSLDQGLQFLIQYYNGEERAKGNILERFSAQQFPDLHSELNLSSLELGDSALYFCASGASGHNEQFFGPGTRLTVL.

In this sample, this clonotype turned up many times. This chain connects TRBV28 to TRBJ1-2, with 11 bases fitting TRBD1. Losses at the gene ends were 5 bases for V and 3 bases for J; bases not matched to a gene: 5. Germline CDR1 and CDR2: MDHEN and SYDVKM. The CDR3 extends over 15 amino acids. In DNA form, the CDR3 reads TGTGCCAGCAGTCCGTCGGGACAGGGGGACTATGGCTACACCTTC. Translation: CASSPSGQGDYGYTF.